A single sample is the source of the 17 T cell receptor beta chains below, sequenced in a study of radiation and T cells in renal cell carcinoma. Documented time point: blood 2 weeks post-SBRT. Described treatment: 15 Gy SBRT to primary tumor, nephrectomy 4 weeks later. Only in-frame clones appear in the TCRdb table, and some are missing; sequencing was by immunoSEQ multiplex PCR. This sample has about 130,000 clones, with around 90% found just once. The sample in question was blood, obtained from a patient whose treatment included radiotherapy and nephrectomy. Every receptor here comes from an older woman with renal cell carcinoma.

The CDR3 loop is CASSSGTGNYGYTF. The CDR3, as DNA: TGTGCCAGCAGCTCTGGGACAGGGAACTATGGCTACACCTTC. The chain links TRBV7-9 to TRBJ1-2; 9 bases agree with TRBD1. The length of the CDR3 is 14 residues. V shed 4 bases and J 2 bases; nucleotides not matched to a gene: 2. The germline CDR1 and CDR2 sequences are SEHNR and FQNEAQ (reference sequence).

This chain links TRBV6-5 with TRBJ1-2, with TRBD1 matching 9 bases. Germline values: CDR1 MNHEY, CDR2 SVGAGI. V was pared by 6 bases and J by 2 bases, with 1 base of the junction left unmatched. The CDR3 is made up of 13 amino acids. CDR3 sequence: CASRTGGNYGYTF. Written as DNA, the CDR3 is TGTGCCAGCAGGACAGGGGGAAACTATGGCTACACCTTC.

The chain joins TRBV7-8 to TRBJ1-5; the D is unclear. Germline CDR1 SGHVS, CDR2 FQNEAQ. V lost 5 bases, J lost 0 bases, and 5 bases lay in between. This CDR3 has 13 amino acids. The CDR3 region is CASSGYSNQPQHF. The CDR3 DNA reads TGTGCCAGCAGCGGATATAGCAATCAGCCCCAGCATTTT.

This chain uses TRBV6-6 with TRBJ2-2, with D perhaps TRBD1 (5 bases). V lost 5 bases and J 6 bases, leaving 10 bases between the germline ends. The CDR3 length is 13 residues. Germline V gives CDR1 MNHNY, CDR2 SVGAGI (reference sequence). CDR3 loop: CASSAQGPGELFF. The CDR3 nucleotides are TGTGCCAGCAGTGCCCAGGGTCCCGGGGAGCTGTTTTTT.

The V call is TRBV28, the J call TRBJ1-5; 7 nucleotides agree with TRBD1. Germline lookup yields CDR1 MDHEN and CDR2 SYDVKM. There are 16 residues in the CDR3. The V segment lost 4 bases and the J segment 0 bases; nucleotides outside the gene matches: 6. CDR3 DNA: TGTGCCAGCAGTTCGGCGGGACAGTATAGCAATCAGCCCCAGCATTTT. It is translated as CASSSAGQYSNQPQHF.

The chain recombines TRBV7-2 with TRBJ2-5; tentative D call: TRBD2 (6 bases). From germline, CDR1 is SGHTA and CDR2 FQGNSA. This CDR3 comprises 15 residues. Trimming cost V 2 bases and J 5 bases, with 15 bases left between them. Written as DNA, the CDR3 is TGTGCCAGCAGCTTAAGTGGGGGGACTTGGGAGACCCAGTACTTC. Protein sequence: CASSLSGGTWETQYF.

The chain is built from TRBV5-1 and TRBJ2-7; TRBD2 matches at 7 bases. Trimming cost V 4 bases and J 2 bases; bases outside gene matches: 6. The length of the CDR3 is 14 residues. Germline V gene lookup returns CDR1 SGHRS and CDR2 YFSETQ. The CDR3 bases are TGCGCCAGCAGCGGGGGGGACGGAACCTACGAGCAGTACTTC. This codes for CASSGGDGTYEQYF.

The rearrangement links TRBV5-1 to TRBJ2-2; 7 nucleotides match TRBD1. Losses at the gene ends were 4 bases for V and 4 bases for J; bases not matched to a gene: 7. The CDR3 is made up of 15 amino acids. The V gene's germline CDR1 is SGHRS and CDR2 YFSETQ. The CDR3 bases are TGCGCCAGCAGCCTGACAGGGACGGTCACCGGGGAGCTGTTTTTT. It codes for CASSLTGTVTGELFF.

The J gene is TRBJ2-2, the V gene TRBV6-1; the D call may be TRBD1 or TRBD2 (5 bases each). The CDR3 has 18 amino acids. Germline CDR1 MNHNS, CDR2 SASEGT. The V gene lost 1 base and the J gene lost 2 bases, with 17 bases spanning the gap. CDR3 protein: CASSEDWDGDPNTGELFF. The DNA of the CDR3 is TGTGCCAGCAGTGAAGATTGGGATGGGGACCCCAACACCGGGGAGCTGTTTTTT.

The rearrangement links TRBV6-5 to TRBJ1-1, with unresolved D. The CDR3 is 13 amino acids. Trimming removed 5 bases from V and 1 base from J, with 8 bases in between. Germline CDR1 is MNHEY and CDR2 is SVGAGI. In DNA form, the CDR3 reads TGTGCCAGCAGTCCCTGGGCGAACACTGAAGCTTTCTTT. Its protein is CASSPWANTEAFF.

Details on this clone: Germline and junction disagree at one end, which may indicate a read error. CDR3 DNA sequence: TGCGCCAGCAGCCCGGTAGCCGGGGCTGGAAACACCACATATTTT. Amino acid sequence: CASSPVAGAGNTTYF. The gene calls are TRBV5-1 and TRBJ1-3, with a weak D call TRBD1 (5 bases). Germline CDR1 reads SGHRS; CDR2 reads YFSETQ. This CDR3 spans 15 amino acids.

The chain uses TRBV6-5 and TRBJ2-7; D is unresolved. Germline CDR1 and CDR2: MNHEY and SVGAGI. V gave up 6 bases and J gave up 4 bases, with 13 bases separating them. This CDR3 has 13 amino acids. The CDR3 loop reads CASSLSVGYEQYF. Written as DNA, the CDR3 is TGTGCCAGCAGCCTATCTGTGGGGTACGAGCAGTACTTC.

In its sample, this clone was seen once. The CDR3 region is CASSLRQGAGEQYF. CDR3 DNA sequence: TGTGCCAGCAGCTTGAGACAGGGGGCTGGAGAGCAGTACTTC. This chain connects TRBV5-4 to TRBJ2-7; 10 positions agree with TRBD1. CDR3 length: 14 amino acids. Germline V gene sequence: CDR1 SGHNT, CDR2 YYREEE (reference sequence). Germline trimming cut 1 base from V and 7 bases from J; bases unmatched to any gene: 5.

The rearrangement joins TRBV7-2 to TRBJ2-5, with unresolved D. The J call may be incorrect, as the DNA end agrees better with TRBJ2-7. This CDR3 comprises 14 residues. Germline lookup yields CDR1 SGHTA and CDR2 FQGNSA. The CDR3 loop reads CASSWDYRSYEQYF. The CDR3 DNA is TGTGCCAGCAGCTGGGATTATCGCTCCTACGAGCAGTACTTC.

J is TRBJ2-7 and V is TRBV5-1, with TRBD1 matching 9 bases. The CDR3 loop spans 17 amino acids. V lost 0 bases and J lost 5; bases outside the gene matches: 12. The germline CDR1 and CDR2 sequences are SGHRS and YFSETQ. DNA for the CDR3: TGCGCCAGCAGCTTGGACCTAACAGGGACAGGGATCAACGAGCAGTACTTC. Translating gives CASSLDLTGTGINEQYF.

The chain is built from TRBV5-1 and TRBJ2-7; the D gene could be TRBD1 or TRBD2 (5 bases each). The CDR3 loop spans 17 amino acids. Trimming took off 0 bases at V and 0 bases at J, with 16 bases between the two ends. Germline values: CDR1 SGHRS, CDR2 YFSETQ. CDR3 amino acids: CASSLGGLRDDSYEQYF. DNA of the CDR3: TGCGCCAGCAGCTTGGGAGGCCTCCGGGACGACTCCTACGAGCAGTACTTC.

The chain joins TRBV6-1 to TRBJ1-5, with TRBD1 matching 9 bases. The trim removed 6 bases at V and 4 bases at J, leaving 4 bases unmatched. The CDR3 is 14 amino acids. Germline V CDR1 and CDR2: MNHNS, SASEGT. The CDR3 sequence: CASRTGGANQPQHF. The DNA of the CDR3 is TGTGCCAGCAGAACAGGGGGCGCAAATCAGCCCCAGCATTTT.